This T cell receptor beta chain was sequenced in a study of shared clonotypes between healthy human individuals (dated by TCRdb to the early 2020s). As for the study more broadly: A few men and two women, aged 18 to 49 years, made up the cohort. For each donor, CD4 naive and CD4 memory were each run on three plates, CD8 naive on two plates, and CD8 memory on one plate. The study deeply sequenced blood TCR repertoires of several healthy adults to estimate repertoire size and the extent of clonotype sharing between individuals. Libraries were prepared and TCR repertoires were sequenced by different laboratories using diverse techniques, in order to increase sequencing depth and limit assay-specific biases. Leukapheresis yielded between about 0.9 and 9 billion PBMCs per donor. Results the study describes overall, beyond this receptor: Pairwise subsampling indicated that sequencing depth was expected to affect the degree of clonotype sharing among donors. When a handful of donors were compared, the shared fraction of clonotypes was roughly 5% for naive CD4, 3.5% to 4% for naive CD8, 2% to 2.5% for memory CD4, and 0.3% to 0.5% for memory CD8. Sampling was restricted to blood, and TCR repertoires in tissue are likely to differ from TCR repertoires in blood. Higher generation probabilities were observed for clonotypes shared by all four sorted-subset donors than for non-shared clonotypes. Because the study included only a small number of donors, the genetic and exposure-history diversity represented was limited. Larger estimated clonotype richness was generally found for naive subsets than for memory subsets. Rarefaction of sorted-subset datasets indicated incomplete sequencing despite the large sequencing depth.

As concerns this clone: No antigen is known for it. No clone much larger than this one lies a single base away; base qualities are absent.

TCR CDR3 regions were amplified from genomic DNA by multiplex PCR using the deep immunoSEQ assay. Extracted genomic DNA from each cell subset was distributed evenly across all wells of several immunoSEQ 96-well plates, and each plate was treated as a replicate. Each replicate PCR for sorted subsets received about 0.2 ug genomic DNA, equal to tens of thousands of T cell genomes. Purified libraries were quantified with a Qubit 3.0 fluorometer, sized on a Bioanalyzer 2100, and re-quantified with the KAPA Library Quantification kit. Each immunoSEQ 96-well plate was sequenced on its own single-read 150-cycle Illumina NextSeq 550 flow cell. As for how the authors treated the data: Because the immunoSEQ output included only junctional sequences and no quality scores, the filtering could not be the same as the filtering used for full-length reads. To assign V/J genes and CDR3, sequences were annotated using PyIR, a Python wrapper for IgBLAST v1.9, with IMGT germline references. Reads were filtered out if the reads had weak V/J assignments (E-value above 1e-6), no CDR3, stop codons, out-of-frame junctions, or ambiguous translated residues. V3J clonotypes were defined as sequences sharing the same inferred V gene, J gene, and CDR3 amino acid sequence. To compute the percentage overlap between repertoires, the number of shared unique clonotypes was divided by the size of the smaller repertoire. Repertoire richness was assessed with RTK rarefaction, the Chao1 estimator, and Recon v2.1 estimates of unobserved clonotypes. OLGA was used to compute generation probabilities for all TCRbeta clonotypes that the gDNA method yielded from four donors. TCRdb's version of the immuneACCESS table is confined to in-frame rearrangements and falls short of the full clone set. An unresolved V gene accounts for under half of the shortfall where checked; the remainder is of unknown origin. V and J calls and clone size follow that table, whereas D and trimming were derived from the DNA. The sample records 740,000 or so clones, less than 80% of which are singletons. The ten largest make up around 1.8% of the sample.

Healthy HIV-negative adults with no recently reported acute infections or vaccinations were included as donors. Every donor was a Caucasian adult living in Nashville, Tennessee, USA. CD4+ T cells were enriched by magnetic negative selection, after which naive cells were positively selected on CD45RA and the negative fraction was taken as the memory subset. Blood was obtained by leukapheresis, after which PBMCs were separated by Ficoll-Histopaque density gradient centrifugation and cryopreserved in liquid nitrogen vapor phase. Analytical flow cytometry was used to check the purity and quantity of each magnetically sorted T cell population. Genomic DNA was isolated from every sorted fraction and measured by UV absorbance on a Nanodrop 2000c. The CDR3 holds 17 amino acids from the cysteine to the phenylalanine. Of the read, only the CDR3 DNA is kept; its 51 bases are in frame from base 1. The germline V and J ends show losses of 5 bases and 2 bases respectively, and no gene match explains 9 bases of the junction. According to the germline V gene (reference sequence), CDR1 reads SEHNR and CDR2 reads FQNEAQ.

In this chain, TRBV7-9 is recombined with TRBJ2-7, with TRBD2 matching 13 junction bases. The TCR was taken from a woman aged 25 to 39 in good health. Sample: memory CD4+ T cells sorted from blood. According to the study, the label for this sample's cell subset or site signals: CD45RA-negative fraction. Read as DNA, the sequence is TGTGCCAGCAGCGAGCGACTAGCGGGAGGTCCTCCCTACGAGCAGTACTTC. It specifies CASSERLAGGPPYEQYF.